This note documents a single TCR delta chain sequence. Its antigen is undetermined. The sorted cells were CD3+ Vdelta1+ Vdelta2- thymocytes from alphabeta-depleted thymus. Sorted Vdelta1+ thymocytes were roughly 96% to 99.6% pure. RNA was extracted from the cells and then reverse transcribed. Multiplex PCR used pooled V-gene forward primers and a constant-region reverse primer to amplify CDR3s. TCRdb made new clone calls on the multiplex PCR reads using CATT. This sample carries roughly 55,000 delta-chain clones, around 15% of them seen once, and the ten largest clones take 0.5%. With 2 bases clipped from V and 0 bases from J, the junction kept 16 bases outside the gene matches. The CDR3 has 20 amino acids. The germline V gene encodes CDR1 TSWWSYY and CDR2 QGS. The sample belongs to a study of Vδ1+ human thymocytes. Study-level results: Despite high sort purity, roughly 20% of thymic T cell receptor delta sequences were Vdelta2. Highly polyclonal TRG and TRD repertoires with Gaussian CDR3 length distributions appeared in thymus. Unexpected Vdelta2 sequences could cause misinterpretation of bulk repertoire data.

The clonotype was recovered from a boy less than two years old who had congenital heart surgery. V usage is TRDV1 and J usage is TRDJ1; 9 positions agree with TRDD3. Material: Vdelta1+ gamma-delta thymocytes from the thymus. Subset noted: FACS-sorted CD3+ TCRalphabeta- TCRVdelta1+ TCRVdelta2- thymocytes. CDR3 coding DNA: TGTGCTCTTGGGGAAATACTAGGGGATACGCTCCACCCGTACACCGATAAACTCATCTTT. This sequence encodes CALGEILGDTLHPYTDKLIF.